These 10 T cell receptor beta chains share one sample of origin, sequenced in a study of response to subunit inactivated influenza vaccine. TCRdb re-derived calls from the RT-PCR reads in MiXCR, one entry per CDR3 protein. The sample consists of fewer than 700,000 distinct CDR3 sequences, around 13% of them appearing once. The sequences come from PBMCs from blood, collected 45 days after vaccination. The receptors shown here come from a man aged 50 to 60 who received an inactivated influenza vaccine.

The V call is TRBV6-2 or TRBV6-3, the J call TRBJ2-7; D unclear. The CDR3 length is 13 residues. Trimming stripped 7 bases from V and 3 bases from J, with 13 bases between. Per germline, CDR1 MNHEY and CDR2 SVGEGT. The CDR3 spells CASTTGRRYEQYF. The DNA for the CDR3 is TGTGCCAGCACTACTGGACGACGCTACGAGCAGTACTTC.

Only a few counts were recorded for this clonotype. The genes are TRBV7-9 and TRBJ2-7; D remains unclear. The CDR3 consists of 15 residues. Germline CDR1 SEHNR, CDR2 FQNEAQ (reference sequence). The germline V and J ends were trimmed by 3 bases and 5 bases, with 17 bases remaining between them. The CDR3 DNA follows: TGTGCCAGCAGCTTCGGACCTCAGGCGGTACACGAGCAGTACTTC. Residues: CASSFGPQAVHEQYF.

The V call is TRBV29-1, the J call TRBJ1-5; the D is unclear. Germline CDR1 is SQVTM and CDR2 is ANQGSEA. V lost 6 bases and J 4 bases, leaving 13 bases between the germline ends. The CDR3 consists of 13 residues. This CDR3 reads CSVAIGGNQPQHF. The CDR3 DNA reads TGCAGCGTGGCGATAGGTGGGAATCAGCCCCAGCATTTT.

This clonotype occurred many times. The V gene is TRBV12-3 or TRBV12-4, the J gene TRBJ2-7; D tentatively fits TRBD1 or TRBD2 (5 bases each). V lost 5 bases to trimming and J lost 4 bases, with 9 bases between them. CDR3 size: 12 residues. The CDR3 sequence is CASSEGRYEQYF. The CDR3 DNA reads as TGTGCCAGCAGTGAGGGGCGATACGAGCAGTACTTC.

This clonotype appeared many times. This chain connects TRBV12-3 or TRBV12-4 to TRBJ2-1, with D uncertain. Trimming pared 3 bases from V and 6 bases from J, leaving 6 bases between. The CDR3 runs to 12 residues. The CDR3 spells CASSFRRNEQFF. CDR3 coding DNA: TGTGCCAGCAGTTTTCGGCGCAATGAGCAGTTCTTC.

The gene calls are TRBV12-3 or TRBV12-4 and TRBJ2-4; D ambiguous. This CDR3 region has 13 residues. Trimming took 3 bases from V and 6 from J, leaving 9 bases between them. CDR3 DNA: TGTGCCAGCAGTTTTCGGGTTCGAAACATTCAGTACTTC. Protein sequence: CASSFRVRNIQYF.

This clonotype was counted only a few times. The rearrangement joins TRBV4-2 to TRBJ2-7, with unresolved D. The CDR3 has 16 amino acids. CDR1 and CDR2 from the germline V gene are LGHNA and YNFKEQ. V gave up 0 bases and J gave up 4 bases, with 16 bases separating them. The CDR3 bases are TGTGCCAGCAGCCAAGATCTAGGGCTCAGCAAATACGAGCAGTACTTC. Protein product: CASSQDLGLSKYEQYF.

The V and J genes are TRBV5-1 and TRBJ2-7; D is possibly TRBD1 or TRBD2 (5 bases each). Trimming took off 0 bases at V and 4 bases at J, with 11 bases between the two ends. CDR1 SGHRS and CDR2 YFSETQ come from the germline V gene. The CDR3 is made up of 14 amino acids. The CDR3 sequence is CASSLAYRTYEQYF. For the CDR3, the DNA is TGCGCCAGCAGCTTGGCCTACAGGACTTACGAGCAGTACTTC. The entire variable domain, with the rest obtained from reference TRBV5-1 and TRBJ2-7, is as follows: KAGVTQTPRYLIKTRGQQVTLSCSPISGHRSVSWYQQTPGQGLQFLFEYFSETQRNKGNFPGRFSGRQFSNSRSEMNVSTLELGDSALYLCASSLAYRTYEQYFGPGTRLTVT.

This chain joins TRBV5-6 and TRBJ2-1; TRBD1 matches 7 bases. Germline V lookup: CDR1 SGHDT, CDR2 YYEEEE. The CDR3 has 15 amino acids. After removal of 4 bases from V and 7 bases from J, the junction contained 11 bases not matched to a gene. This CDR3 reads CASSLVRQGDNEQFF. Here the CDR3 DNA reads TGTGCCAGCAGCCTAGTCCGACAGGGAGATAATGAGCAGTTCTTC.

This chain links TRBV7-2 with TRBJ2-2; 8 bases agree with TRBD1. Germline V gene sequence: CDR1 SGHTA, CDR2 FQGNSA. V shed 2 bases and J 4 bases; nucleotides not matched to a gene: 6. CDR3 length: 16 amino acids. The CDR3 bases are TGTGCCAGCAGCTTACACTGGACAGGGAGCACCGGGGAGCTGTTTTTT. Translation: CASSLHWTGSTGELFF.